The clone carrying this T cell receptor (beta chain) was observed a few times. Its target is not known. This entry belongs to a study of blood T cells in healthy people across ages. Whole-study findings and limits: Strong correlation existed between TCR beta diversity and naive T cell percentage. Age advanced and TCR beta diversity per million T cells fell, roughly linearly.

Combining a sample-barcoded 5' primer with a J-beta primer mix, a second PCR ran for about 7 to 11 cycles. At least 2.5 million CDR3-containing paired-end reads were obtained per sample. TCRdb recomputed calls from the 5' RACE reads with MiXCR, one row per CDR3 protein. The sample shows 1.5 million to 2 million distinct CDR3 sequences, roughly 43% of them seen only once. V was trimmed by 5 bases and J by 0 bases, leaving 20 bases between them. This CDR3 is 16 amino acids long. CDR1 SQVTM and CDR2 ANQGSEA come from the germline V gene. Sequenced: blood. This sequence joins TRBV29-1 and TRBJ2-7; the D gene is possibly TRBD2 (6 bases). This sequence originates from a human donor in good health. The CDR3 is CSVSWPPGDSSYEQYF. The CDR3 nucleotides read TGCAGCGTTTCTTGGCCGCCGGGGGATTCCTCCTACGAGCAGTACTTC.